This TCR beta chain was sequenced during a study of blood T cell repertoires in COVID-19. TCRdb keeps only in-frame clones here, not all; method: immunoSEQ multiplex PCR. The sample lists approximately 71,000 clones, roughly 80% occurring once. The CDR3 totals 13 residues. Per the germline V gene, CDR1 is SGDLS and CDR2 is YYNGEE. Trimming left V 2 bases short and J 5 bases short, with 8 bases between. The specimen sequenced was peripheral blood. This receptor was taken from a woman older than 75 with acute or convalescent COVID-19. The chain is built from TRBV9 and TRBJ2-1; D remains ambiguous. The CDR3 sequence is CASSVDWDNEQFF. CDR3 DNA sequence: TGTGCCAGCAGCGTCGACTGGGACAATGAGCAGTTCTTC.